Sequencing of this T cell receptor (beta chain) was carried out in a study of blood T cell repertoires in COVID-19. Sequenced by immunoSEQ multiplex PCR; TCRdb stores in-frame clones only, minus some. The sample contains about 270,000 clones, approximately 89% of which appear only once. In assigning cohorts, the study relied on participant-reported clinical history. In germline, CDR1 is MGHRA, CDR2 YSYEKL. Trimming pared 2 bases from V and 2 bases from J, leaving 18 bases between. The CDR3 spans 17 residues. The receptor was isolated from a middle-aged man who had been exposed to COVID-19. Sequences were obtained from PBMCs or T cells enriched from blood (not recorded which). The J gene is TRBJ2-5, the V gene TRBV4-1, with D unclear. DNA of the CDR3: TGCGCCAGCAGCCAAATACGTATGGGTTCGGGTCAAGAGACCCAGTACTTC. Its protein product is CASSQIRMGSGQETQYF.